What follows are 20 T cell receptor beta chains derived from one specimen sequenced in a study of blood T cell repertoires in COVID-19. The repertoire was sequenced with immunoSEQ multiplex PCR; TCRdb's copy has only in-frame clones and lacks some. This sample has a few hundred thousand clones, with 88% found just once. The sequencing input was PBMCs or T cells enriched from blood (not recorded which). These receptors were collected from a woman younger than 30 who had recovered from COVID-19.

Here the CDR3 reads CASRRKGALGYTF. DNA for the CDR3: TGTGCCAGCCGCCGAAAGGGGGCTTTGGGCTACACCTTC. The chain combines TRBV3-1 (or the pseudogene TRBV3-2) with TRBJ1-2; 7 bases line up with TRBD1. CDR1 is LGHDT, CDR2 YNNKEL, per germline (reference sequence). The ends lost 8 bases at V and 8 bases at J; junction bases unmatched: 11. This CDR3 comprises 13 residues.

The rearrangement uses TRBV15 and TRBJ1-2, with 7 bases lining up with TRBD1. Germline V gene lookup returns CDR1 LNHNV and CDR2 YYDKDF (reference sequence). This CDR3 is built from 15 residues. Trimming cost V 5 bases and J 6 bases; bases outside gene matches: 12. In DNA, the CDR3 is TGTGCCACCAGCGTAATAGGGGGCAGGAACGATGGCTACACCTTC. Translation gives CATSVIGGRNDGYTF.

Here the CDR3 DNA reads TGTGCCAGCCACCGGGACAGGGGCTTTCTGGTCGAGCAGTACTTC. Translated: CASHRDRGFLVEQYF. V gene TRBV2 combines with J gene TRBJ2-7; 10 bases line up with TRBD1. Germline CDR1 is SNHLY and CDR2 is FYNNEI. The junction had 13 bases not matched to a gene; V was cut back by 8 bases and J by 6 bases. CDR3 length equals 15 residues. Full variable domain (outside the CDR3, taken from reference TRBV2 and TRBJ2-7): EPEVTQTPSHQVTQMGQEVILRCVPISNHLYFYWYRQILGQKVEFLVSFYNNEISEKSEIFDDQFSVERPDGSNFTLKIRSTKLEDSAMYFCASHRDRGFLVEQYFGPGTRLTVT.

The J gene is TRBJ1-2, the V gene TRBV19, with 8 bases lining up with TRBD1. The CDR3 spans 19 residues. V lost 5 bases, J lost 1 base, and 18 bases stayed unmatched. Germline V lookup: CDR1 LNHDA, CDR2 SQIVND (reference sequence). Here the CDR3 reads CASSFHIRDRSALNYGYTF. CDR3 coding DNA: TGTGCCAGTAGTTTTCATATTCGGGACAGGAGCGCTCTTAACTATGGCTACACCTTC.

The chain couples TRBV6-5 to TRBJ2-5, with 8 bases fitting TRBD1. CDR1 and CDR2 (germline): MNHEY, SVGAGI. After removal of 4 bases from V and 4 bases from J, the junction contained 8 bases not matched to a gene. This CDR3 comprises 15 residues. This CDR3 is CASSFQGAMGETQYF. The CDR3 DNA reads TGTGCCAGCAGTTTTCAGGGGGCTATGGGAGAGACCCAGTACTTC.

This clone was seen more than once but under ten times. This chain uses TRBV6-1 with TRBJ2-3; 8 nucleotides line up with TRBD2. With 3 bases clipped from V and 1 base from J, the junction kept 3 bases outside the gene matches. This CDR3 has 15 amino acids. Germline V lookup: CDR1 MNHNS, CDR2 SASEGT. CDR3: CASSDLLAGTDTQYF. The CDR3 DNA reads TGTGCCAGCAGTGATCTACTAGCGGGCACAGATACGCAGTATTTT.

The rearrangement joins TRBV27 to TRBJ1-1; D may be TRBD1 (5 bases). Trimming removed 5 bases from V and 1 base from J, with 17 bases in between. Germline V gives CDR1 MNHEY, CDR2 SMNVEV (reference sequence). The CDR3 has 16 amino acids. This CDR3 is CASSILTDSANTEAFF. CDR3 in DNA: TGTGCCAGCAGTATCCTGACAGATTCGGCGAACACTGAAGCTTTCTTT.

For the CDR3, the DNA is TGCGCCAGCAGCCAACCCCCGGGACAGGGTCACTACGAGCAGTACTTC. Translating gives CASSQPPGQGHYEQYF. This sequence joins TRBV4-1 and TRBJ2-7; 9 bases match TRBD1. Germline values: CDR1 MGHRA, CDR2 YSYEKL. V dropped 2 bases and J dropped 3; count of bases not matched to a gene: 8. The CDR3 runs 16 residues.

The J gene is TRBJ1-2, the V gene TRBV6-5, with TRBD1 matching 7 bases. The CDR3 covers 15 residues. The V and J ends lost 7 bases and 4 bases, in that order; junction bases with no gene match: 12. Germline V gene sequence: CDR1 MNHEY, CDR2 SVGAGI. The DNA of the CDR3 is TGTGCCAGCATGGGTGGGACAGCCTACGGCTATGGCTACACCTTC. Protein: CASMGGTAYGYGYTF.

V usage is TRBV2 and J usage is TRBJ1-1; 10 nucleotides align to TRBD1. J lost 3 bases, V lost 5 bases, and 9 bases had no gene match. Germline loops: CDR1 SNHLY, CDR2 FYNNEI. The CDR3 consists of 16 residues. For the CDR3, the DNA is TGTGCCAGCAGTTCCCGCGGACAGGGGGGGGACACTGAAGCTTTCTTT. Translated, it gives CASSSRGQGGDTEAFF.

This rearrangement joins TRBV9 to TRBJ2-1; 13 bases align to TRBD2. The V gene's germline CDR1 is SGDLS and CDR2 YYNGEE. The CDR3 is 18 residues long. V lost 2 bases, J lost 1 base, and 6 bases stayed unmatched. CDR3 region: CASSVGTSGVPSYNEQFF. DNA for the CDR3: TGTGCCAGCAGCGTCGGGACTAGCGGGGTGCCGTCCTACAATGAGCAGTTCTTC.

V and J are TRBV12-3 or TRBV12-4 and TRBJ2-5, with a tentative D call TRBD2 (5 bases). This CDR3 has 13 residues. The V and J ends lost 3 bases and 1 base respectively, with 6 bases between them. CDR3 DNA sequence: TGTGCCAGCAGTTTCGGACTCCAAGAGACCCAGTACTTC. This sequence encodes CASSFGLQETQYF.

The CDR3 DNA reads TGTGCCAGCCCGGAGGGATCAGTTTGGTCAGATACGCAGTATTTT. This translates into CASPEGSVWSDTQYF. The chain recombines TRBV2 with TRBJ2-3, with D perhaps matching TRBD2 (6 bases). V was cut by 8 bases and J by 4 bases, with 19 bases left in between. The CDR3 has 15 residues. Germline CDR1 SNHLY, CDR2 FYNNEI.

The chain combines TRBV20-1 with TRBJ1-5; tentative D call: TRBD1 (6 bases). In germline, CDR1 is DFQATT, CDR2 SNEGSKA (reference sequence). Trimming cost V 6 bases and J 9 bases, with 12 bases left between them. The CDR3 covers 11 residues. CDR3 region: CSATGQLPQHF. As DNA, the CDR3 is TGCAGTGCGACCGGACAGCTGCCCCAGCATTTT.

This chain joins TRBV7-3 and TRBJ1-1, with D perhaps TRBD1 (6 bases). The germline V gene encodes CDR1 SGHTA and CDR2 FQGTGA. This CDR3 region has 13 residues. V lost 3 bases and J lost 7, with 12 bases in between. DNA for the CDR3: TGTGCCAGCAGCTTCCCCGGACAGCTTGAAGCTTTCTTT. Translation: CASSFPGQLEAFF.

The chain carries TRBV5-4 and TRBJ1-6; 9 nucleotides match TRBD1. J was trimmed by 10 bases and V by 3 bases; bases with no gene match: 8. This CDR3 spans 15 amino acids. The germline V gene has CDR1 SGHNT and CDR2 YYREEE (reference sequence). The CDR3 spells CASSSTGTGFSPLHF. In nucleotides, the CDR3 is TGTGCCAGCAGCTCGACCGGGACAGGGTTCTCACCCCTCCACTTT.

In DNA form, the CDR3 reads TGCGCCAGCAGCATCCAGTCCTCCTACGAGCAGTACTTC. This translates into CASSIQSSYEQYF. This chain joins TRBV5-1 and TRBJ2-7; no firm D call. CDR1 and CDR2 (germline): SGHRS, YFSETQ. V was shortened by 4 bases and J by 0 bases, with 8 bases between the two germline ends. This CDR3 has 13 amino acids. Combining the CDR3 with reference TRBV5-1 and TRBJ2-7 gives the whole variable domain KAGVTQTPRYLIKTRGQQVTLSCSPISGHRSVSWYQQTPGQGLQFLFEYFSETQRNKGNFPGRFSGRQFSNSRSEMNVSTLELGDSALYLCASSIQSSYEQYFGPGTRLTVT.

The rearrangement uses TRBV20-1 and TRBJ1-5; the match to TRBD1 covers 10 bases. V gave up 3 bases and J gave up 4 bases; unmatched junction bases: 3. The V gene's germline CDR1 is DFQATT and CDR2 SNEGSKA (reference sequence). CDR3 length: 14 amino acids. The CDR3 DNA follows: TGCAGTGCTAGTTGGACAGGGGGGAATCAGCCCCAGCATTTT. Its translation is CSASWTGGNQPQHF.

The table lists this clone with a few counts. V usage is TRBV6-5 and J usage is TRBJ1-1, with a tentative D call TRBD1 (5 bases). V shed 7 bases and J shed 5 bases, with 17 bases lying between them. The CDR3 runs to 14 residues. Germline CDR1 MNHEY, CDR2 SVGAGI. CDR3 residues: CASNPRVGGTEAFF. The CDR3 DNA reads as TGTGCCAGCAACCCCCGCGTGGGGGGGACTGAAGCTTTCTTT.

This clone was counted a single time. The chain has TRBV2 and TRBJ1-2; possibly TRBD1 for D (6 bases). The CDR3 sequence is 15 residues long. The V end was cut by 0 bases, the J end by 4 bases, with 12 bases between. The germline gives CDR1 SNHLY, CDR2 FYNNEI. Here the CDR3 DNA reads TGTGCCAGCAGTGAAGCGTTGAGGGGGACCTATGGCTACACCTTC. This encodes CASSEALRGTYGYTF.